This paragraph reports one TCR beta chain. Its antigen is unknown. No much larger clone is present one base from it, and per-base qualities are unavailable. These data are taken from a study of cytomegalovirus exposure and HLA in healthy donors (dated by TCRdb to about 2017). For the study in its entirety: In an earlier analysis of under 750 of the donors, around 300 Gb of sequence data and 100 million or so unique TCR beta sequences from about 179 million T cells were reported. Roughly 300 gigabases of sequencing data and around 88 million unique TCR sequences made up an early release that covered approximately 650 HLA-typed donors. Of the roughly 400 genotyped donors, about 80% fell in the genetic ancestry cluster associated with self-reported Caucasian donors. The study aimed to test whether signatures of past pathogen exposure could be identified by cataloging public T cell receptors. The study profiled the T cell repertoires of more than 500 subjects by immunosequencing and related them to cytomegalovirus serostatus. In addition to the first cohort of 500 to 850 subjects, a separate validation cohort of 120 different subjects was used. To predict cytomegalovirus infection status, the study brought together high-throughput TCR immunosequencing, statistical association of individual TCRs with disease status, and machine learning. To study patterns of TCR occurrence, a later analysis re-analyzed previously published TCR beta repertoires from more than 550 donors and added high-resolution HLA genotyping. In the later analysis, no new phenotypic data were used to find candidate immune exposures; instead, reliance was placed on TCR beta sequences and their occurrence across donors. In an earlier analysis of 500 to 650 of the donors, high-throughput TCR beta sequencing was used to judge whether each TCR beta V gene segment behaved as functional or pseudogenic. Donor age, sex, ethnicity and CMV serostatus were compiled alongside the repertoire data. In a later genetic analysis, genome-wide SNP genotypes for about 65% of the 666 donors were used, and that subset was treated as a discovery cohort. All discovery cohort repertoires had been generated using a single sequencing platform. Both class I and class II loci were covered by HLA typing, at four-digit resolution. The number of typed donors differed by locus: roughly 629-640 for A, B, C, DRB1 and DQB1; 522 for DQA1; over 600 for DPA1; and around 450 for DPB1. Roughly 5 DR-DQ haplotypes were handled as single units for association and clustering, since linkage in the cohort was strong. On average, 235,054 unique TCR beta nucleotide sequences were sequenced per donor among 398 genotyped donors of the cohort, with 15% to 20% of those sequences being non-productive.

The receptor library was made with the immunoSEQ multiplex PCR assay. For the multiplex PCR, a mixture combining 60 forward primers for TCR Vbeta segments and 13 reverse primers for TCR Jbeta segments was used. A multiplex PCR assay on genomic DNA amplified the CDR3 region of rearranged TCR beta genes. On the Illumina HiSeq System, the amplified TCR beta libraries were sequenced as 87-base-pair reads. The published analysis was carried out like this. A later analysis tallied 75 million to 85 million unique TCR beta chains across the approximately 670 repertoires, and about 10 million of those chains were shared by two or more donors. To remove PCR and sequencing errors, raw reads were error-corrected and collapsed into unique sequences using a nearest-neighbor algorithm that merged closely related sequences. CDR3 sequences were aligned to IMGT reference sequences to assign V, D and J gene segments. Each retained sequence needed at least a six-nucleotide match to both a V gene segment and a J gene segment. Rearrangements were classified as productive when the CDR3 lacked stop codons and remained in frame with V and J, and all other rearrangements were classified as non-productive. CDR3 was defined according to IMGT convention as the region running from the second conserved V-encoded cysteine to the conserved J-encoded phenylalanine. The earlier analysis of about 620 of the donors excluded sequences that lacked an unambiguous match to a single V gene segment. In an earlier analysis of 500 to 750 of the donors, V segments were called functional above 56.7% productive rearrangements and were called segregating when the between-donor standard deviation exceeded 5%. A statistical classification framework was built for diagnosing cytomegalovirus status from the catalog of TCR beta chain sequences. In a later analysis, V and J genes were assigned by comparing TCR nucleotide sequences against IMGT/GENE-DB human TR gene sequences. In a later analysis, CDR3 sequences and most-parsimonious VDJ recombination scenarios were assigned using the TCRdist pipeline. In a later analysis, each TCR beta chain was defined by its CDR3 amino acid sequence together with its V-gene family, and reads without a unique V-gene family were excluded. To address suspected cross-contamination and a sequencing artifact, a later analysis removed approximately 590 highly shared, low-generation-probability nucleotide sequences. For each public chain, a later analysis derived a clonal expansion index from normalized ranks of inferred template counts within each repertoire. In a later analysis, generation probabilities were computed with a VDJ recombination model fitted to out-of-frame rearrangements, and the resulting probabilities were checked against IGoR. In a later analysis, TCR-TCR, TCR-HLA and TCR-CMV co-occurrence was scored with hypergeometric tests, and a repertoire-size bias correction was applied to TCR pairs. To estimate false discovery rates, a later analysis permuted the HLA or CMV assignments 20 times. In a later analysis, co-occurring TCRs were grouped using DBSCAN, and TCRdist sequence similarity was added for clustering within HLA-allele-positive subsets. Repertoires with fewer than 30,000 or more than 120,000 public chains were left out of co-occurrence clustering, as were about 5 repertoires with anomalous nucleotide sharing. The table was pulled from immuneACCESS by TCRdb, which kept in-frame rearrangements only. Such tables lose some clones; where checked, under half of the loss comes from unresolved V genes, and the rest has no known cause. The V and J calls and clone size are taken from that table; D and trimming were inferred from the DNA. The sample has around 110,000 clones on record, approximately 79% of them singletons. About 15% of the sample is in the top ten clones.

Findings and caveats that apply to the study as a whole: Because some donors lacked HLA typing at each locus, the association tests relied only on the typed subset. The earlier analysis of some 540 of the donors excluded seventeen rarely observed V segments, including chromosome 9 orphons, because counts were too low. Linkage disequilibrium might explain the correlated functional status among segregating V segments, but an unknown experimental factor could not be excluded. In a later analysis, most CMV-associated TCR beta chains were found to appear HLA-restricted, with HLA associations seemingly driven largely by CMV exposure. In an earlier analysis of about 550 of the donors, most TCR beta V segments were observed in productive rearrangements about 90% or about 30% of the time, broadly matching IMGT annotations. Across donors, most TCR sequences were observed very rarely, whereas some public TCRs were present in many individuals. Only TCR beta chains were sequenced in this cohort, and the absence of alpha or paired-chain data limited detectable features. The authors suggested that the approach could potentially be extended to other disease states and immunological phenotypes. When HLA alleles, especially DR and DQ, strongly co-occurred, attributing TCR associations to individual alleles was difficult. A total of roughly 160 TCR beta chains were listed by the study as associated with cytomegalovirus. Because the 87-base-pair reads could not distinguish some IMGT-functional V segments, including TRBV6-2 and TRBV6-3, those segments were excluded. A later analysis associated 16,951 TCR beta sequences with specific HLA alleles at a false discovery rate of 0.05. A cluster of highly shared sequence variants was judged likely to be a technical artifact of the sequencing pipeline. Immune exposure information for the cohort was limited to CMV serostatus. A further reported finding was that TCR beta sequences accurately predicted the HLA-A and HLA-B alleles for most subjects in the first cohort. Roughly uniform sequencing depth across donors was assumed in presence/absence analyses, although this assumption may not hold. In a later analysis, TCR association rates were found to vary across HLA loci, with the most associated TCRs seen for DRB1 alleles and the fewest for HLA-C alleles. In a later analysis, HLA-associated TCR beta chains were found to be more clonally expanded and to have lower generation probabilities than equally common non-associated chains. A few of the identified cytomegalovirus-associated TCR beta chains were confirmed in vitro to be specific for cytomegalovirus antigens. V-gene and J-gene trimming of TCR beta chains was associated with a missense DCLRE1C variant in a later genetic analysis, and the association was replicated in an independent cohort. According to a later analysis, parvovirus B19, influenza, CMV and Epstein-Barr virus appeared linked to several top co-occurrence clusters. In both the original and validation cohorts, the classifier was reported to diagnose cytomegalovirus status with high specificity and sensitivity. Compared with the 666-donor mean, donors in an Asian-associated ancestry cluster had fewer N-insertions in productive TCRs, according to a later genetic analysis.

The cohort comprised approximately 700 healthy bone marrow donors. All cohort members were sampled while nominally healthy, although unrecorded immune exposures were likely present. The donor tested CMV seropositive, placing the donor among the roughly 270 seropositive members of the cohort. Each donor provided a peripheral blood sample, and peripheral blood mononuclear cells were used for TCR beta sequencing. The Qiagen DNeasy Blood Extraction Kit was used to extract genomic DNA from the blood cell samples. The junction carries 17 bases between V and J, which are trimmed by 4 bases and 5 bases respectively. CDR1 and CDR2, per the germline V gene (reference sequence), are LNHDA and SQIVND. The CDR3 has 15 amino acids, counting the end cysteine and phenylalanine. The kept DNA is CDR3 alone, 45 bases in frame from the first base.

The sample comprised PBMCs. The TCR comes from a middle-aged woman in good health and CMV-seropositive. The rearranged chain carries TRBV19 and TRBJ2-5, with the identity of the D gene unclear. The CDR3 region has the sequence CASSKSSRPPETQYF. The sequence in DNA is TGTGCCAGTAGTAAGTCTAGTAGGCCCCCCGAGACCCAGTACTTC.